This TCR beta chain is from a study of T cell responses to AZD1222 COVID-19 vaccine. Study-level background: Second-dose groups at about 4 or about 12 weeks were pooled. Study-level results: Spike was spanned by vaccine-associated CD4 TCRs, with dominance at 160-218 and 743-854. Only a handful of people who got AZD1222 tested seropositive at baseline.

Data came from immunoSEQ multiplex PCR; TCRdb stores just in-frame clones and leaves some out. The top ten clones hold less than 3.5% of a sample with 95,000 or so clones, about 88% of them seen once. Details on this clone: Its target is unknown.

Per the germline V gene, CDR1 is SGHTA and CDR2 is FQGNSA. The V and J ends lost 1 base and 1 base respectively, with 9 bases between them. The CDR3 totals 15 residues. This chain joins TRBV7-2 and TRBJ2-3, with a possible D match to TRBD1 (6 bases). This TCR was recovered from an adult in good health. The sample in question was peripheral blood, obtained on day 0 of AZD1222 vaccination. The CDR3 loop is CASSLVGAGTDTQYF. The CDR3 nucleotides are TGTGCCAGCAGCTTAGTGGGGGCAGGCACAGATACGCAGTATTTT.